This T cell receptor (beta chain) was sequenced in a study of OX40 agonist ivuxolimab in advanced cancers. The CDR3 totals 15 residues. V was pared by 0 bases and J by 6 bases, with 15 bases between. The germline gives CDR1 LGHNA, CDR2 YSLEER. Sequencing used immunoSEQ multiplex PCR; TCRdb keeps in-frame clones, though not all of them. The sample has some 42,000 clones, approximately 80% seen once. This chain connects TRBV4-3 to TRBJ2-7; TRBD1 is a possible D gene (6 bases). The source was CD4+ or CD8+ T cells sorted from blood, collected in a trial of the OX40 agonist ivuxolimab. This clonotype originated in an adult with an advanced solid tumor such as melanoma, head and neck, liver or kidney cancer. The CDR3 DNA is TGCGCCAGCAGCCAAGATGCGGACAGCGGTGTCGAGCAGTACTTC. It translates to CASSQDADSGVEQYF.